The 12 T cell receptor beta chains below were found in one sample sequenced in a study of blood T cell repertoires in COVID-19. Only in-frame clones appear in the TCRdb table, and some are missing; sequencing was by immunoSEQ multiplex PCR. This table holds approximately 150,000 clones, around 84% found once. Sequenced material: peripheral blood. The receptors were sampled from a woman aged 55-69 years with acute or convalescent COVID-19.

The chain joins TRBV18 to TRBJ1-2; D not certain. V gave up 6 bases and J gave up 2 bases, with 13 bases separating them. The CDR3 is made up of 14 amino acids. Germline loops: CDR1 KGHSH, CDR2 LQKENI. This CDR3 is CASSPAGVNYGYTF. The CDR3 coding sequence is TGTGCCAGCTCCCCAGCCGGGGTGAACTATGGCTACACCTTC.

Only one count was recorded for this clone. Here the CDR3 reads CASSFGTGRTDTQYF. As DNA, the CDR3 is TGTGCCAGCTCGTTTGGGACAGGCCGCACAGATACGCAGTATTTT. The chain employs TRBV18 and TRBJ2-3; 8 bases line up with TRBD1. The CDR3 has 15 amino acids. Unmatched junction bases numbered 6, after V lost 6 bases and J lost 1 base. The germline gives CDR1 KGHSH, CDR2 LQKENI.

The rearrangement links TRBV6-5 to TRBJ1-1, with 7 bases that match TRBD1. There are 15 residues in the CDR3. Germline V lookup: CDR1 MNHEY, CDR2 SVGAGI. V dropped 6 bases and J dropped 5; count of bases not matched to a gene: 12. The CDR3 bases are TGTGCCAGCAGGAGCTTGGGACAGCATCAAACTGAAGCTTTCTTT. Its protein is CASRSLGQHQTEAFF.

The V and J genes are TRBV6-5 and TRBJ1-2, with D unresolved. With 0 bases removed from V and 8 bases from J, the gap between germline ends came to 10 bases. Germline values: CDR1 MNHEY, CDR2 SVGAGI. This CDR3 contains 13 residues. The CDR3 coding sequence is TGTGCCAGCAGTTACTCGAGGTCGGAGGGCTACACCTTC. Amino acids: CASSYSRSEGYTF.

DNA for the CDR3: TGCGCCAGCAGCTTGTCAGACAGGGGCGGTGGCTACACCTTC. This sequence encodes CASSLSDRGGGYTF. This chain connects TRBV5-1 to TRBJ1-2; 8 nucleotides agree with TRBD1. CDR1 is SGHRS, CDR2 YFSETQ, per germline. The CDR3 is made up of 14 amino acids. After removal of 1 base from V and 7 bases from J, the junction contained 6 bases not matched to a gene. Combining the CDR3 with reference TRBV5-1 and TRBJ1-2 gives the whole variable domain KAGVTQTPRYLIKTRGQQVTLSCSPISGHRSVSWYQQTPGQGLQFLFEYFSETQRNKGNFPGRFSGRQFSNSRSEMNVSTLELGDSALYLCASSLSDRGGGYTFGSGTRLTVV.

This clone was observed a single time. This chain connects TRBV27 to TRBJ1-2; 7 bases agree with TRBD1. Looked up from germline, CDR1 is MNHEY and CDR2 is SMNVEV (reference sequence). CDR3 size: 15 residues. Trimming cost V 4 bases and J 2 bases; bases outside gene matches: 7. CDR3 in DNA: TGTGCCAGCAGTTCCCGACAGGGACTCAACTATGGCTACACCTTC. This encodes CASSSRQGLNYGYTF.

This clone was seen a single time. The genes are TRBV7-3 and TRBJ1-1, with D perhaps matching TRBD1 (6 bases). Trimming took off 3 bases at V and 0 bases at J, with 14 bases between the two ends. There are 16 residues in the CDR3. Germline CDR1 SGHTA, CDR2 FQGTGA. The CDR3 reads CASSLYPQGMNTEAFF. The CDR3 DNA is TGTGCCAGCAGCTTGTATCCCCAGGGGATGAACACTGAAGCTTTCTTT.

The chain has TRBV6-2 or TRBV6-3 and TRBJ2-5; maybe TRBD2 (7 bases). Germline loops: CDR1 MNHEY, CDR2 SVGEGT. Trimming took 2 bases from V and 5 from J, leaving 15 bases between them. CDR3 length: 15 amino acids. The CDR3 sequence: CASSYNRGARETQYF. The CDR3 nucleotides read TGTGCCAGCAGTTACAATCGGGGGGCCCGGGAGACCCAGTACTTC.

The rearrangement joins TRBV29-1 to TRBJ1-2; a possible D gene is TRBD1 (6 bases). CDR1 SQVTM and CDR2 ANQGSEA come from the germline V gene. The CDR3 has 15 amino acids. Trimming removed 0 bases at V and 4 bases at J, with 15 bases between. CDR3 DNA: TGCAGCGTTGAAGATCAGGGGACACGGCGCTATGGCTACACCTTC. This sequence encodes CSVEDQGTRRYGYTF.

V gene TRBV28 combines with J gene TRBJ2-3, with 8 bases lining up with TRBD2. The CDR3 is made up of 16 amino acids. CDR1 is MDHEN, CDR2 SYDVKM, per germline. The ends lost 6 bases at V and 2 bases at J; junction bases unmatched: 10. The CDR3, as DNA: TGTGCCAGCAGCCCTAAGCGGGGGCGGGCCACAGATACGCAGTATTTT. Translation gives CASSPKRGRATDTQYF. The full variable domain, with the rest looked up from reference TRBV28 and TRBJ2-3, is DVKVTQSSRYLVKRTGEKVFLECVQDMDHENMFWYRQDPGLGLRLIYFSYDVKMKEKGDIPEGYSVSREKKERFSLILESASTNQTSMYLCASSPKRGRATDTQYFGPGTRLTVL.

The V and J genes are TRBV12-3 or TRBV12-4 and TRBJ2-1; 7 nucleotides line up with TRBD2. CDR3 length: 12 residues. With 1 base clipped from V and 10 bases from J, the junction kept 1 base outside the gene matches. This CDR3 is CASSLVLAEQFF. In DNA, the CDR3 is TGTGCCAGCAGTTTAGTACTAGCGGAGCAGTTCTTC.

A single count supports this clone. The chain couples TRBV9 to TRBJ1-4; 8 bases are a match to TRBD1. The V gene's germline CDR1 is SGDLS and CDR2 YYNGEE. The CDR3 is 14 amino acids. J gave up 8 bases and V 0 bases, and 3 bases lay outside the gene matches. The CDR3, as DNA: TGTGCCAGCAGCGTAGGAGGACAGGGAGAAAAACTGTTTTTT. The encoded protein is CASSVGGQGEKLFF.